These 9 T cell receptor beta chains were all obtained from the same sample, sequenced in a study of spatial heterogeneity in lung cancer. The time point here: sample taken at primary tumor resection. No antigen has been identified for these receptors. TCRdb re-derived calls from the 5' RACE reads in MiXCR, one entry per CDR3 protein. The sample records roughly 7,000 distinct CDR3 sequences, about 14% being singletons. Regarding the study as a whole: Expanded alpha and beta TCR counts within tumors tracked tumor mutation counts.

Sequencing was performed on lung tumor tissue, taken at surgery. These receptors originate from a female donor with early-stage non-small cell lung cancer.

This clonotype is deemed medium-sized. The size of this beta chain means little, since it is a stray read in a library made for alpha chains. The genes are TRBV27 and TRBJ2-7; D may be TRBD2 (5 bases). Germline V gives CDR1 MNHEY, CDR2 SMNVEV (reference sequence). The CDR3 is 13 residues long. V was cut by 3 bases and J by 5 bases, with 11 bases left in between. CDR3 coding DNA: TGTGCCAGCAGTTTCTTTTTGGGAGACGAGCAGTACTTC. Translated, it gives CASSFFLGDEQYF.

This clonotype is labeled medium-sized. This beta chain is an unintended read in a library built for alpha chains; its size means little. The chain recombines TRBV7-9 with TRBJ1-1; D perhaps matches TRBD1 (6 bases). Trimming removed 6 bases from V and 5 bases from J, with 13 bases in between. Germline values: CDR1 SEHNR, CDR2 FQNEAQ (reference sequence). The CDR3 totals 13 residues. The CDR3 nucleotides read TGTGCCAGCAGACTCACAGGGTCGACTGAAGCTTTCTTT. This gives the protein CASRLTGSTEAFF.

Many counts were recorded for this clonotype. In a library made to pick up alpha chains, this beta chain is a stray read with a size that means little. The chain employs TRBV7-8 and TRBJ1-2, with D uncertain. The CDR3 covers 14 residues. Trimming took 4 bases from V and 2 from J, leaving 11 bases between them. Germline V gives CDR1 SGHVS, CDR2 FQNEAQ. The DNA of the CDR3 is TGTGCCAGCAGCTACGGACGGGAAAACTATGGCTACACCTTC. Translated: CASSYGRENYGYTF. The whole variable domain, filled in from reference TRBV7-8 and TRBJ1-2, reads GAGVSQSPRYKVAKRGQDVALRCDPISGHVSLFWYQQALGQGPEFLTYFQNEAQLDKSGLPSDRFFAERPEGSVSTLKIQRTQQEDSAVYLCASSYGRENYGYTFGSGTRLTVV.

This clonotype was seen repeatedly, ten times or more. A library prepared for alpha chains yielded this beta chain as an off-target read; its size is of little meaning. The chain couples TRBV29-1 to TRBJ2-3; 9 bases align to TRBD2. There are 14 residues in the CDR3. With 7 bases clipped from V and 1 base from J, the junction kept 6 bases outside the gene matches. Germline loops: CDR1 SQVTM, CDR2 ANQGSEA. CDR3 DNA sequence: TGCAGCGGGTTAGGCGGGGGGGGCACAGATACGCAGTATTTT. Translation: CSGLGGGGTDTQYF.

This clonotype has a count of ten or more. Found in a library prepared for alpha chains, this beta chain is an off-target read, and its abundance has little meaning. The chain recombines TRBV4-1 with TRBJ1-4; the D gene is possibly TRBD1 (5 bases). CDR3 size: 15 residues. Per germline, CDR1 MGHRA and CDR2 YSYEKL. Trimming shortened V by 2 bases and J by 7 bases, and 14 bases separated the two germline ends. The CDR3 loop reads CASSQPREYGEKLFF. CDR3 coding DNA: TGCGCCAGCAGCCAACCCAGGGAGTACGGTGAAAAACTGTTTTTT.

This clonotype was detected many times. This beta chain turned up in a library designed for alpha chains; as an off-target read, its abundance says little. V is TRBV28 and J is TRBJ2-7, with D perhaps matching TRBD1 or TRBD2 (5 bases each). Trimming stripped 2 bases from V and 2 bases from J, with 19 bases between. The germline V gene encodes CDR1 MDHEN and CDR2 SYDVKM. This CDR3 comprises 17 residues. The CDR3 sequence is CASSLTGTALFTYEQYF. The CDR3 nucleotides are TGTGCCAGCAGTTTAACCGGGACGGCCCTCTTCACCTACGAGCAGTACTTC.

This clonotype was observed at least ten times. This beta chain was picked up by a library intended for alpha chains and is off target, so its count carries little meaning. V usage is TRBV7-9 and J usage is TRBJ1-1, with a tentative D call TRBD1 (5 bases). The CDR3 has 13 residues. Trimming removed 5 bases at V and 4 bases at J, with 11 bases between. The germline gives CDR1 SEHNR, CDR2 FQNEAQ (reference sequence). The CDR3 loop reads CASSPRQGTEAFF. DNA for the CDR3: TGTGCCAGCAGCCCCCGTCAGGGCACTGAAGCTTTCTTT.

This clonotype was observed a single time. This beta chain is an off-target read within a library intended for alpha chains, so its frequency means little. This CDR3 reads CASSYKGAGTGDNEQFF. In nucleotides, the CDR3 is TGTGCCAGCAGCTACAAAGGGGCCGGGACAGGGGACAATGAGCAGTTCTTC. The chain uses TRBV7-3 and TRBJ2-1; TRBD1 matches at 10 bases. The germline gives CDR1 SGHTA, CDR2 FQGTGA. V was clipped by 4 bases and J by 5 bases; unmatched bases: 11. CDR3 length: 17 amino acids.

With regard to this clonotype: This beta chain appears as a stray read in a library generated for alpha chains; its size is not informative. This rearrangement joins TRBV4-3 to TRBJ1-1; D may be TRBD1 (6 bases). The CDR3 runs to 16 residues. The germline V and J ends were trimmed by 0 bases and 5 bases, with 16 bases remaining between them. Germline V CDR1 and CDR2: LGHNA, YSLEER. Written as DNA, the CDR3 is TGCGCCAGCAGCCAAGATCATTTCGGAGGGGGGACTGAAGCTTTCTTT. Translation gives CASSQDHFGGGTEAFF.